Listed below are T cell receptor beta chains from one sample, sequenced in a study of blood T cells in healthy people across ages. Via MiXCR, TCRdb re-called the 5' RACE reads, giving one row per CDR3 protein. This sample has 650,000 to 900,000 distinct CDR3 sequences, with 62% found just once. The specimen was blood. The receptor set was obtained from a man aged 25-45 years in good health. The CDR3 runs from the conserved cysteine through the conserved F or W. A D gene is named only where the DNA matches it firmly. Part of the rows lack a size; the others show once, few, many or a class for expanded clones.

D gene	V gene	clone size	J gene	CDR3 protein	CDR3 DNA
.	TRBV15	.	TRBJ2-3	CATSRGDVPDTQYF	TGTGCCACCAGCAGAGGAGACGTTCCAGATACGCAGTATTTT
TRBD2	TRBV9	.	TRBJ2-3	CASSVPRAGGTDTQYF	TGTGCCAGCAGCGTACCCCGAGCGGGGGGCACAGATACGCAGTATTTT
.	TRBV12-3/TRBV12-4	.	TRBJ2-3	CASSLTGRLRADTQYF	TGTGCCAGCAGTTTAACGGGACGCCTGAGAGCAGATACGCAGTATTTT
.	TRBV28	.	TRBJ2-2	CASSLAPGLTAGELFF	TGTGCCAGCAGTTTAGCTCCAGGGTTGACCGCCGGGGAGCTGTTTTTT
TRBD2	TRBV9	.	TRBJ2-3	CASSPSGSTADTQYF	TGTGCCAGCAGCCCTAGCGGAAGTACCGCAGATACGCAGTATTTT
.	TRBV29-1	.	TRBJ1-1	CSVESGRPNTEAFF	TGCAGCGTTGAATCGGGCAGGCCGAACACTGAAGCTTTCTTT
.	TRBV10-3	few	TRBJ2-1	CAISHTTARENEQFF	TGTGCCATCAGTCACACGACGGCGAGGGAGAATGAGCAGTTCTTC
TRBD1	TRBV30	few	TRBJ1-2	CAWTHRDSNRYTF	TGTGCCTGGACCCACCGGGACAGTAACCGCTACACCTTC
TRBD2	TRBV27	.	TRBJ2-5	CASSPAGVDETQYF	TGTGCCAGCAGCCCCGCGGGGGTTGACGAGACCCAGTACTTC
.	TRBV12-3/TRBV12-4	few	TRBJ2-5	CASSLFGLANQETQYF	TGTGCCAGCAGTTTATTTGGGCTAGCGAATCAAGAGACCCAGTACTTC
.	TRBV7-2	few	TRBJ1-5	CASSLDRNSNQPQHF	TGTGCCAGCAGCTTAGACAGGAATAGCAATCAGCCCCAGCATTTT
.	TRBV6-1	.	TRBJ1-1	CASSANWGRVNTEAFF	TGTGCCAGCAGTGCAAATTGGGGTAGGGTCAACACTGAAGCTTTCTTT
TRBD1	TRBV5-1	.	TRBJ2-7	CASSLDATGTGHEQYF	TGCGCCAGCAGCTTGGACGCCACCGGGACAGGGCACGAGCAGTACTTC
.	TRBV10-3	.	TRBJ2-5	CAIRGQETQYF	TGTGCCATCAGAGGTCAAGAGACCCAGTACTTC
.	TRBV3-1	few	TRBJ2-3	CASSLRPSDTQYF	TGTGCCAGCAGTCTCCGGCCGTCAGATACGCAGTATTTT
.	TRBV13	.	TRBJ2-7	CASSRGFVEQYF	TGTGCCAGCAGCAGGGGATTTGTCGAGCAGTACTTC
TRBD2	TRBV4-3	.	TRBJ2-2	CASSSGLAGSGELFF	TGCGCCAGCAGTTCGGGACTAGCGGGTTCCGGGGAGCTGTTTTTT
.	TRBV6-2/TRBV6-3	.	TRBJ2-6	CASSFQRSGANVPTF	TGTGCCAGCAGTTTTCAAAGGTCTGGGGCCAACGTCCCGACTTTC
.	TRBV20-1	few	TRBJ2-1	CSAREPGTAYNEQFF	TGCAGTGCTAGAGAACCCGGGACGGCCTACAATGAGCAGTTCTTC
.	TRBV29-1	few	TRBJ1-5	CSVVIPNQPQHF	TGCAGCGTGGTGATACCCAATCAGCCCCAGCATTTT
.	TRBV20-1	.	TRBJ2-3	CSARDQGRTDTQYF	TGCAGTGCTAGAGATCAAGGGAGGACAGATACGCAGTATTTT
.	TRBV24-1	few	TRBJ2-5	CATSGSGQVGEETQYF	TGTGCCACCAGTGGGAGTGGTCAGGTTGGTGAGGAGACCCAGTACTTC
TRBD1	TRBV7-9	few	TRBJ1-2	CASSPRTGSGYTF	TGTGCCAGCAGCCCCCGGACAGGGAGTGGCTACACCTTC
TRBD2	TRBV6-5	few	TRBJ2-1	CASSPGLNNEQFF	TGTGCCAGCAGCCCGGGACTAAACAATGAGCAGTTCTTC
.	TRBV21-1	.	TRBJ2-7	CASSKARGHYEQYF	TGTGCCAGCAGCAAAGCTCGAGGCCACTACGAGCAGTACTTC
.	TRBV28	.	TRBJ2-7	CASSFTGVSYEQYF	TGTGCCAGCAGTTTCACCGGGGTATCCTACGAGCAGTACTTC
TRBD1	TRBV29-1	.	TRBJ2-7	CSVQGTEPLRGLSYEQYF	TGCAGCGTACAAGGGACAGAGCCTCTCCGCGGGCTTTCCTACGAGCAGTACTTC
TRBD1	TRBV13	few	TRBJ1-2	CASSLRTGRLFGYTF	TGTGCCAGCAGCCTAAGGACAGGGCGATTGTTTGGCTACACCTTC
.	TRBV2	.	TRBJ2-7	CASRDSYSYEQYF	TGTGCCAGCAGAGACAGCTACTCCTACGAGCAGTACTTC
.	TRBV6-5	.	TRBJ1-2	CASSSRWAYGYTF	TGTGCCAGCAGCAGCCGCTGGGCCTATGGCTACACCTTC
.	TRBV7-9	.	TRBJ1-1	CASSTDSHTEAFF	TGTGCCAGCAGCACGGACAGTCACACTGAAGCTTTCTTT